This T cell receptor (beta chain) was profiled in a study of cytotoxic CD8 clonotypes in ibrutinib-treated CLL. Per the germline V gene, CDR1 is ENHRY and CDR2 is SYGVKD. Trimming left V 4 bases short and J 8 bases short, with 15 bases between. This CDR3 comprises 14 residues. Sequencing used immunoSEQ multiplex PCR; TCRdb keeps in-frame clones, though not all of them. The sample includes 110,000 to 150,000 clones, 70% to 80% of them seen just once. The receptor was derived from a human donor with chronic lymphocytic leukemia. The sample here was PBMCs, taken after 24 months of ibrutinib treatment. V and J are TRBV10-3 and TRBJ2-1; a weak D match, TRBD2 (6 bases). CDR3 coding DNA: TGTGCCATCAGTGCCTTAACTCGGGGGTATGAGCAGTTCTTC. Translating it yields CAISALTRGYEQFF.